Listed below are T cell receptor beta chains from one sample, sequenced in a study of blood T cell repertoires in COVID-19. Sequencing used immunoSEQ multiplex PCR; TCRdb keeps in-frame clones, though not all of them. The sample records 200,000 to 300,000 clones, around 90% being singletons. Source material: peripheral blood. These receptors were obtained from a man aged 25 to 40 with COVID-19, enrolled during active disease. CDR3s include the opening cysteine and the closing phenylalanine or tryptophan. The D gene is left open where the match is weak. Part of the rows lack a size; the others show once, few, many or a class for expanded clones.

D | J | size | V | CDR3 | DNA
NA | TRBJ2-7 | once | TRBV10-3 | CAITGGGATYEQYF | TGTGCCATCACCGGAGGGGGGGCCACCTACGAGCAGTACTTC
NA | TRBJ1-2 | NA | TRBV7-2 | CASSPSMGGNNYGYTF | TGTGCCAGCTCCCCATCGATGGGAGGGAATAACTATGGCTACACCTTC
TRBD1 | TRBJ2-3 | once | TRBV14 | CASSPRTGRADTQYF | TGTGCCAGCAGCCCGAGGACAGGGCGCGCAGATACGCAGTATTTT
TRBD2 | TRBJ2-7 | once | TRBV18 | CASSPLQRGGEQYF | TGTGCCAGCTCACCTCTCCAGCGGGGGGGGGAGCAGTACTTC
NA | TRBJ1-1 | NA | TRBV2 | CASSERGAFF | TGTGCCAGCAGTGAAAGGGGAGCTTTCTTT
NA | TRBJ1-2 | NA | TRBV18 | CASSPFSRDNSNYGYTF | TGTGCCAGCTCACCATTTAGCAGGGACAACTCTAACTATGGCTACACCTTC
NA | TRBJ1-4 | NA | TRBV30 | CAWGQSTNEKLFF | TGTGCCTGGGGACAGTCAACTAATGAAAAACTGTTTTTT
NA | TRBJ2-1 | NA | TRBV6-4 | CASSDSLRGEQFF | TGTGCCAGCAGTGACTCGCTGCGGGGTGAGCAGTTCTTC
NA | TRBJ2-1 | once | TRBV14 | CASSQVLSGEQFF | TGTGCCAGCAGCCAAGTTTTAAGCGGTGAGCAGTTCTTC
NA | TRBJ2-1 | NA | TRBV7-6 | CASSLGNNEQFF | TGTGCCAGCAGCTTAGGTAACAATGAGCAGTTCTTC
TRBD1 | TRBJ1-1 | NA | TRBV6-2/TRBV6-3 | CASSLQGSNTEAFF | TGTGCCAGCAGTCTACAGGGGTCAAACACTGAAGCTTTCTTT
NA | TRBJ1-1 | once | TRBV29-1 | CSVDWRGNTEAFF | TGCAGCGTTGATTGGCGGGGGAACACTGAAGCTTTCTTT
NA | TRBJ2-7 | NA | TRBV5-1 | CASSGYSFYEQYF | TGCGCCAGCAGCGGGTACAGTTTCTACGAGCAGTACTTC
TRBD1 | TRBJ2-3 | NA | TRBV5-4 | CASSFRTGGTDTQYF | TGTGCCAGCAGCTTTAGGACAGGGGGGACAGATACGCAGTATTTT
NA | TRBJ1-5 | NA | TRBV4-1 | CASSQAGVNQPQHF | TGCGCCAGCAGCCAGGCAGGGGTCAATCAGCCCCAGCATTTT
TRBD1 | TRBJ2-2 | NA | TRBV4-1 | CASRDRGTGELFF | TGCGCCAGCAGGGACAGGGGGACCGGGGAGCTGTTTTTT
TRBD2 | TRBJ2-1 | NA | TRBV29-1 | CSVGPVGGTHNEQFF | TGCAGCGTTGGCCCCGTGGGGGGGACCCACAATGAGCAGTTCTTC
NA | TRBJ2-7 | NA | TRBV6-5 | CASSQRGYEQYF | TGTGCCAGCAGTCAAAGGGGCTACGAGCAGTACTTC
NA | TRBJ1-6 | NA | TRBV3-1/TRBV3-2 | CASSPLTGRDSPLHF | TGTGCCAGCAGCCCGCTCACAGGGCGGGATTCACCCCTCCACTTT
NA | TRBJ1-1 | NA | TRBV21-1 | CASSNLRREAFF | TGTGCCAGCAGCAATTTACGGAGGGAGGCTTTCTTT
TRBD1 | TRBJ2-3 | NA | TRBV5-1 | CASSLSGTASTDTQYF | TGCGCCAGCAGCTTGTCCGGGACAGCTAGCACAGATACGCAGTATTTT
NA | TRBJ2-3 | NA | TRBV27 | CASSPIGSTSTDTQYF | TGTGCCAGCAGTCCCATCGGTTCAACTAGCACAGATACGCAGTATTTT
TRBD2 | TRBJ2-1 | NA | TRBV7-6 | CASSLGLAGALSSYNEQFF | TGTGCCAGCAGCTTGGGACTAGCGGGGGCGCTGAGCTCCTACAATGAGCAGTTCTTC
TRBD1 | TRBJ2-1 | NA | TRBV3-1/TRBV3-2 | CASSQAWTGASSSEQFF | TGTGCCAGCAGCCAAGCGTGGACAGGGGCCTCTTCTAGCGAGCAGTTCTTC
NA | TRBJ1-5 | NA | TRBV18 | CASSPTGNSNQPQHF | TGTGCCAGCTCACCGACAGGTAATAGCAATCAGCCCCAGCATTTT
NA | TRBJ1-5 | NA | TRBV19 | CASRDRGGQLSNQPQHF | TGTGCCAGTAGAGACCGAGGAGGACAGCTTAGCAATCAGCCCCAGCATTTT
TRBD1 | TRBJ1-2 | once | TRBV9 | CASSAETGTYGYTF | TGTGCCAGCAGCGCGGAGACAGGGACCTATGGCTACACCTTC
TRBD1 | TRBJ1-1 | NA | TRBV25-1 | CASSAPYVTGRTFF | TGTGCCAGCAGTGCGCCCTACGTGACAGGGAGGACTTTCTTT
NA | TRBJ1-2 | NA | TRBV5-4 | CASSLVAGNYGYTF | TGTGCCAGCAGCTTGGTTGCAGGGAACTATGGCTACACCTTC
TRBD1 | TRBJ1-1 | NA | TRBV6-5 | CASRSRTGGTEAFF | TGTGCCAGCAGATCCCGGACAGGGGGCACTGAAGCTTTCTTT
NA | TRBJ2-7 | NA | TRBV9 | CASSVGFTSSYEQYF | TGTGCCAGCAGCGTAGGATTCACATCCTCCTACGAGCAGTACTTC
NA | TRBJ1-5 | NA | TRBV30 | CAWSNRGNQPQHF | TGTGCCTGGAGTAACCGGGGCAATCAGCCCCAGCATTTT
NA | TRBJ2-3 | NA | TRBV25-1 | CASSGGRGTDTQYF | TGTGCCAGCAGTGGTGGCAGGGGCACAGATACGCAGTATTTT
TRBD1 | TRBJ1-4 | NA | TRBV18 | CASSQTGASEKLFF | TGTGCCAGCTCACAAACAGGGGCGAGTGAAAAACTGTTTTTT
TRBD1 | TRBJ2-3 | NA | TRBV7-2 | CASSTDRGTDTQYF | TGTGCCAGCAGCACTGACAGGGGTACAGATACGCAGTATTTT
NA | TRBJ2-7 | NA | TRBV5-1 | CASSLEGVTASYEQYF | TGCGCCAGCAGCTTGGAAGGGGTGACAGCATCCTACGAGCAGTACTTC
TRBD1 | TRBJ2-1 | NA | TRBV5-1 | CASSSFGTGAGEQFF | TGCGCCAGCAGCTCCTTTGGGACAGGGGCAGGTGAGCAGTTCTTC
TRBD1 | TRBJ1-2 | NA | TRBV5-1 | CASSLDRTGASLNYGYTF | TGCGCCAGCAGCTTGGATAGGACAGGGGCATCCCTTAACTATGGCTACACCTTC
TRBD2 | TRBJ2-5 | NA | TRBV5-4 | CASSWTSGGVQTQYF | TGTGCCAGCAGCTGGACTAGCGGGGGGGTGCAGACCCAGTACTTC
NA | TRBJ1-1 | NA | TRBV14 | CASSPTSGQNTEAFF | TGTGCCAGCAGCCCTACTTCGGGACAGAACACTGAAGCTTTCTTT